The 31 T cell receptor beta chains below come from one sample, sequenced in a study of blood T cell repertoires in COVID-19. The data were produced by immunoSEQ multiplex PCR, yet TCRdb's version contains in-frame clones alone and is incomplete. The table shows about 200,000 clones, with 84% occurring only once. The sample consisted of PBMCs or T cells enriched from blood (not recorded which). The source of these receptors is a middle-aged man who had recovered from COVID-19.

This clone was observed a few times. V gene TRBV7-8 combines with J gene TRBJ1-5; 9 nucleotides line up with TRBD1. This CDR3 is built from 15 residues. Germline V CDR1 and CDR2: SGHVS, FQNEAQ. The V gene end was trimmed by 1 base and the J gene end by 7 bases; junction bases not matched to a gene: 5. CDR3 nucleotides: TGTGCCAGCAGCTTAGGGGACAGGGTGAGGCAGCCCCAGCATTTT. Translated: CASSLGDRVRQPQHF.

Here the CDR3 DNA reads TGTGCCAGCCTTTCTTCCCAAGCCGAACAGTACTTC. This codes for CASLSSQAEQYF. The chain couples TRBV5-5 to TRBJ2-7; D gene ambiguous. This CDR3 spans 12 amino acids. V dropped 7 bases and J dropped 10 bases, with 18 bases sitting between them. Looked up from germline, CDR1 is SGHKS and CDR2 is YYEKEE (reference sequence).

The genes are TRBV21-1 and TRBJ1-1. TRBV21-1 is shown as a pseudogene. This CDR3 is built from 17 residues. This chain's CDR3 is CASSKGGSAGRVTEAFF. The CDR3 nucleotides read TGTGCCAGCAGCAAAGGGGGTAGTGCAGGGAGGGTCACTGAAGCTTTCTTT.

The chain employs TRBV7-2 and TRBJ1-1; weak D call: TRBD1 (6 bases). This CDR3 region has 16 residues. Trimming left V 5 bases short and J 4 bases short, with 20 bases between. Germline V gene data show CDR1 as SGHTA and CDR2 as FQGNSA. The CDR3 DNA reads TGTGCCAGCAGCCCCCACGGAACAGGGATCAGCACTGAAGCTTTCTTT. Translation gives CASSPHGTGISTEAFF.

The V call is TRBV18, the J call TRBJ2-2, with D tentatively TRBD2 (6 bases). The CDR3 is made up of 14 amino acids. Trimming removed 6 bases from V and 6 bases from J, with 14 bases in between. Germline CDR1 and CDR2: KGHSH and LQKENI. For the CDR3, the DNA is TGTGCCAGCTCCCAAACCGGGGGATCCGGGGAGCTGTTTTTT. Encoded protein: CASSQTGGSGELFF.

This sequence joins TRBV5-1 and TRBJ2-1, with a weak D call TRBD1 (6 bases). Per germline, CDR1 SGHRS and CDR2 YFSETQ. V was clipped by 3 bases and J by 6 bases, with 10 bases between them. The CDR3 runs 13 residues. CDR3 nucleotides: TGCGCCAGCAGCTCTCAGGGGATCAATGAGCAGTTCTTC. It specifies CASSSQGINEQFF.

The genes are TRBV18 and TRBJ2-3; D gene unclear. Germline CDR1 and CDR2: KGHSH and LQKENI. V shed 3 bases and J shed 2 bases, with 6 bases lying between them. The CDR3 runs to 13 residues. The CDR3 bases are TGTGCCAGCTCACCCCTTAACACAGATACGCAGTATTTT. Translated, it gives CASSPLNTDTQYF.

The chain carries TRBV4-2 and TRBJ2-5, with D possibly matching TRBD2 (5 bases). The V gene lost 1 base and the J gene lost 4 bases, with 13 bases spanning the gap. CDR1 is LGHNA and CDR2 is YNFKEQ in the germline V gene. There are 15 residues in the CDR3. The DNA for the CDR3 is TGTGCCAGCAGCCAAGGGCAACTAGGGAGAGAGACCCAGTACTTC. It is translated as CASSQGQLGRETQYF.

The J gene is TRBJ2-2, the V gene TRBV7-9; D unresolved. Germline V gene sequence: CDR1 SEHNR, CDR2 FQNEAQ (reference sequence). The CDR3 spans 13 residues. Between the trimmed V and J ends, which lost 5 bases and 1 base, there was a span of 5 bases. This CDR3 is CASSPLNTGELFF. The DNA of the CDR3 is TGTGCCAGCAGCCCCCTGAACACCGGGGAGCTGTTTTTT.

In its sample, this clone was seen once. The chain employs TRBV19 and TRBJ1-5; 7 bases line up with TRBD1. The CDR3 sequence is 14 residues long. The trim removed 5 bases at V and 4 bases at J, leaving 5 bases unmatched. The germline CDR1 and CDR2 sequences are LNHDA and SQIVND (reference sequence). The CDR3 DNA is TGTGCCAGTAGTGCACTACAGGGGAATCAGCCCCAGCATTTT. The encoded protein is CASSALQGNQPQHF.

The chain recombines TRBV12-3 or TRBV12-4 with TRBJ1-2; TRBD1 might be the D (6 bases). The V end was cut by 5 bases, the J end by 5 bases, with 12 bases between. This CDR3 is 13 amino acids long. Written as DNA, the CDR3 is TGTGCCAGCAGTCCGCAGGGGCCATATGGCTACACCTTC. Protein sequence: CASSPQGPYGYTF.

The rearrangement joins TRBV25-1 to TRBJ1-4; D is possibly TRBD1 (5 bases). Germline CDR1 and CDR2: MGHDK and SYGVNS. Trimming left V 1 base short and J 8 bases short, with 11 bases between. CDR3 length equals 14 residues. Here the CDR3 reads CASSELGGVEKLFF. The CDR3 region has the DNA TGTGCCAGCAGTGAATTAGGAGGGGTAGAAAAACTGTTTTTT.

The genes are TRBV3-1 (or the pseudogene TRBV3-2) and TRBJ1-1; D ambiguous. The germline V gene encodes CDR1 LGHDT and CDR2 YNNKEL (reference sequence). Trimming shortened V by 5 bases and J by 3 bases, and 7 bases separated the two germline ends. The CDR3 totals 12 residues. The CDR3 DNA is TGTGCCAGCAGCGCCGGGGACACTGAAGCTTTCTTT. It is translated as CASSAGDTEAFF.

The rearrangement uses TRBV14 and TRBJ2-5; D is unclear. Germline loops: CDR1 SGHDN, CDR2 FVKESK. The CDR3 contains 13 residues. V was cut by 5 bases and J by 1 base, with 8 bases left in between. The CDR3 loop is CASSRGVQETQYF. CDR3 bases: TGTGCCAGCAGCAGAGGAGTCCAAGAGACCCAGTACTTC.

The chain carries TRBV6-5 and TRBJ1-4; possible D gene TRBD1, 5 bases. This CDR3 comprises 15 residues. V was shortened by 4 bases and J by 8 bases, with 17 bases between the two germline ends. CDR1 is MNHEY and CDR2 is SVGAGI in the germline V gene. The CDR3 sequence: CASSWTGGWEEKLFF. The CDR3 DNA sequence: TGTGCCAGCAGTTGGACGGGGGGTTGGGAGGAAAAACTGTTTTTT.

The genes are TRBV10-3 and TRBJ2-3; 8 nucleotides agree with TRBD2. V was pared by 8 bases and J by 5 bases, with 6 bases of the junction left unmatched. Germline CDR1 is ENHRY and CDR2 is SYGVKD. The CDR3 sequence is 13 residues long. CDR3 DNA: TGTGCCATCTCGCCCAGCGGGGGAGATACGCAGTATTTT. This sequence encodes CAISPSGGDTQYF.

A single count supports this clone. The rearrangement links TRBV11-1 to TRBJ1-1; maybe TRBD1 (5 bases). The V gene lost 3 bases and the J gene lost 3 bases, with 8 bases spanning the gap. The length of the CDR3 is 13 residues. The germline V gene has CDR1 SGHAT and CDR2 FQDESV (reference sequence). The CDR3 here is CASSFGGYTEAFF. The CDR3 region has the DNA TGTGCCAGCAGCTTCGGGGGGTACACTGAAGCTTTCTTT.

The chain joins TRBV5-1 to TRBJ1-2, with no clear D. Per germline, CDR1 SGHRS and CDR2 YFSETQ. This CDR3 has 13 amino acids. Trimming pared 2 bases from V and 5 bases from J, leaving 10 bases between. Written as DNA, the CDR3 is TGCGCCAGCAGCTTCGAGAAAGAGTATGGCTACACCTTC. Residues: CASSFEKEYGYTF.

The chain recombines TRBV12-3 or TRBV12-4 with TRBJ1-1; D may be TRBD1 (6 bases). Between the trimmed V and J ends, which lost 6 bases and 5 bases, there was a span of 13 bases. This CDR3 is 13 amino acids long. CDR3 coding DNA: TGTGCCAGCAGGGAACAGGGTACGACTGAAGCTTTCTTT. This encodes CASREQGTTEAFF.

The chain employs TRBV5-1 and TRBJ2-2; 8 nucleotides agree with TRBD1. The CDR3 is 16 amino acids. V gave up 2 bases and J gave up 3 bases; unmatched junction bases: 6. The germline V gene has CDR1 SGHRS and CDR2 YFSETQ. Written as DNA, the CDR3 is TGCGCCAGCAGCTTCAAGACAGGGGAGCACACCGGGGAGCTGTTTTTT. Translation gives CASSFKTGEHTGELFF.

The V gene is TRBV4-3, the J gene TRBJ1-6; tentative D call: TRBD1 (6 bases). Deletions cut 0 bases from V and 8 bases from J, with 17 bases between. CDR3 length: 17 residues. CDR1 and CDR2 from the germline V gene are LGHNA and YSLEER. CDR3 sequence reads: CASSQDVGGRVDSPLHF. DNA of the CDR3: TGCGCCAGCAGCCAAGATGTCGGGGGGCGGGTGGATTCACCCCTCCACTTT.

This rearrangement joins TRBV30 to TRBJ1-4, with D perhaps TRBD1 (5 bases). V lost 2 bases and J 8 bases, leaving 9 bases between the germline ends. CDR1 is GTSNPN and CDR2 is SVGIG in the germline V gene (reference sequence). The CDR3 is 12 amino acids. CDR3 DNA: TGTGCCTGGAGTACCGGGGGGGAAAAACTGTTTTTT. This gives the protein CAWSTGGEKLFF.

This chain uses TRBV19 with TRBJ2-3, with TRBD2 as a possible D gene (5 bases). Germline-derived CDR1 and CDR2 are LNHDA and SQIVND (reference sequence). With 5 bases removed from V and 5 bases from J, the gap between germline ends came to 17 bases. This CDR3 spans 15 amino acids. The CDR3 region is CASSSGMILGDTQYF. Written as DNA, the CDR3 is TGTGCCAGTAGTTCGGGAATGATACTCGGAGATACGCAGTATTTT.

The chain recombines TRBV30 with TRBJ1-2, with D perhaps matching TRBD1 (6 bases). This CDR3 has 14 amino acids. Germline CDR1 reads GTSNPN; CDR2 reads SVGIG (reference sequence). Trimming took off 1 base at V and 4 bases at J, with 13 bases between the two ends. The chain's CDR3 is CAWSGDNHPYGYTF. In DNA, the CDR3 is TGTGCCTGGAGTGGGGACAACCACCCCTATGGCTACACCTTC.

CDR3 region: CASSQRPVNTEAFF. The CDR3 DNA is TGTGCCAGCAGCCAGCGACCGGTGAACACTGAAGCTTTCTTT. The rearrangement joins TRBV6-2 or TRBV6-3 to TRBJ1-1; D gene uncertain. The CDR3 spans 14 residues. Germline CDR1 reads MNHEY; CDR2 reads SVGEGT. V lost 6 bases, J lost 0 bases, and 11 bases lay in between.

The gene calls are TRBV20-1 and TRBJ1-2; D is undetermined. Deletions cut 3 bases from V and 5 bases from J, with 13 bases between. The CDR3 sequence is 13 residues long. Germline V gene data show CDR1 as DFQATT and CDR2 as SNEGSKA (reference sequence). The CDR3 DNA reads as TGCAGTGCTAGTTGGGTCGTCGGGTATGGCTACACCTTC. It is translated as CSASWVVGYGYTF.

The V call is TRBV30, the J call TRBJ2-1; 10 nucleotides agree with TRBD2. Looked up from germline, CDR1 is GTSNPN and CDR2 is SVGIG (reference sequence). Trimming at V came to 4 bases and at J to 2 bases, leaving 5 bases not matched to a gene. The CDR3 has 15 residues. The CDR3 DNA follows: TGTGCCTGGAAGGACCTAGCGGGGGCCTACAATGAGCAGTTCTTC. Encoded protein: CAWKDLAGAYNEQFF.

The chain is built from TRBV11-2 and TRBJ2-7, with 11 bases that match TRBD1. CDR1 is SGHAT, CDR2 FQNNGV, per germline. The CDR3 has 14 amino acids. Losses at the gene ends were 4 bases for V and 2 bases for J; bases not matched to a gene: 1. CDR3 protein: CASSWGQGAYEQYF. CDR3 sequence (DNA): TGTGCCAGCAGCTGGGGACAGGGGGCCTACGAGCAGTACTTC.

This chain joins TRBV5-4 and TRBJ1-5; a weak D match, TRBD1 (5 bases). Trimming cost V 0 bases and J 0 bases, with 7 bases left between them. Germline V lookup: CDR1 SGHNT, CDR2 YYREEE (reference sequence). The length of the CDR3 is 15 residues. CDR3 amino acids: CASSLGGGSNQPQHF. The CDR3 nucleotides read TGTGCCAGCAGCTTGGGGGGGGGTAGCAATCAGCCCCAGCATTTT.

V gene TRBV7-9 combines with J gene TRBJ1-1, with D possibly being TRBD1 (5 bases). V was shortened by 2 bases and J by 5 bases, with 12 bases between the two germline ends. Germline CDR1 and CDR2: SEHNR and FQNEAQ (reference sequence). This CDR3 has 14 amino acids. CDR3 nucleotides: TGTGCCAGCAGCTTAATCGGAGGGGTTACTGAAGCTTTCTTT. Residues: CASSLIGGVTEAFF.

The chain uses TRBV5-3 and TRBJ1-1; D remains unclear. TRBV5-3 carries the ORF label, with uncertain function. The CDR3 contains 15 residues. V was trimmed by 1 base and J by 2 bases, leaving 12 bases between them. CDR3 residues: CARSLPGITNTEAFF. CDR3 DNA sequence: TGTGCCAGAAGCTTGCCGGGGATTACCAACACTGAAGCTTTCTTT.